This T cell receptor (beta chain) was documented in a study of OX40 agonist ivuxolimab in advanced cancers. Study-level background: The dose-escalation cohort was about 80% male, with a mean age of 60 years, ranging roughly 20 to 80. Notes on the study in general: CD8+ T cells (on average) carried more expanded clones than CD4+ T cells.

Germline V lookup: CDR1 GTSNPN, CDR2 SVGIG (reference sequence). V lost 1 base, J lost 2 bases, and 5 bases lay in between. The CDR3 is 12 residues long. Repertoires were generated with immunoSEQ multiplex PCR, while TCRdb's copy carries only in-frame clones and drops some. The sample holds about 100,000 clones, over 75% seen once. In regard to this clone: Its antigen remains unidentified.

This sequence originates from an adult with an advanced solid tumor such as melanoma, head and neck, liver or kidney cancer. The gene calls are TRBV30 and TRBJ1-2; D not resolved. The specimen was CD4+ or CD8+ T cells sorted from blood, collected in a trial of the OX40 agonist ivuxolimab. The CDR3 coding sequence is TGTGCCTGGAGTGAACTCAACTATGGCTACACCTTC. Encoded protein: CAWSELNYGYTF.